A selection of T cell receptor beta chains follows, all from one sample in a study of T cell responses to AZD1222 COVID-19 vaccine. Here immunoSEQ multiplex PCR was the method, and the copy in TCRdb shows in-frame clones only, minus some. The sample carries roughly 97,000 clones, nearly 90% recorded once. This specimen consisted of peripheral blood, obtained on day 0 of AZD1222 vaccination. The receptors stem from an adult in good health. The CDR3 runs from the conserved cysteine through the conserved F or W. The D gene is left open where the match is weak. Not every row has a clone size; where given, it reads once, few, many or a size class.

J gene	D gene	clone size	V gene	CDR3 DNA	CDR3 protein
TRBJ2-1	-	-	TRBV12-3/TRBV12-4	TGTGCCAGCATCTCACTGGGGGAGCAGTTCTTC	CASISLGEQFF
TRBJ1-1	-	-	TRBV6-1	TGTGCCAGCAGTGAGGGGGGCTTGAACACTGAAGCTTTCTTT	CASSEGGLNTEAFF
TRBJ1-6	-	few	TRBV5-1	TGCGCCAGCAGCTTGGTTAAGGTTGATTCACCCCTCCACTTT	CASSLVKVDSPLHF
TRBJ2-7	TRBD1	-	TRBV27	TGTGCCAGCTGGCCGGGACAGCCCTACGAGCAGTACTTC	CASWPGQPYEQYF
TRBJ1-4	-	-	TRBV29-1	TGCAGCGTCTCCGGGCCGGGGCATGAAAAACTGTTTTTT	CSVSGPGHEKLFF
TRBJ1-4	TRBD1	-	TRBV6-4	TGTGCCAGCAGTCAGCTCCGGGACAGAAATGAAAAACTGTTTTTT	CASSQLRDRNEKLFF
TRBJ1-1	-	-	TRBV6-5	TGTGCCTCGCGGACGGGGAACACTGAAGCTTTCTTT	CASRTGNTEAFF
TRBJ1-1	-	-	TRBV7-2	TGTGCCAGCAGCCAAAGACCGGGGTGGCGGACTGAAGCTTTCTTT	CASSQRPGWRTEAFF
TRBJ1-2	TRBD1	-	TRBV16	TGTGCCAGCAGCCGATTGGGGACAGGGGGCGCAGGCACCTTC	CASSRLGTGGAGTF
TRBJ1-5	TRBD1	-	TRBV30	TGTGCCTGGAGCCACAGGGGGTTTGACAATCAGCCCCAGCATTTT	CAWSHRGFDNQPQHF
TRBJ2-7	-	-	TRBV11-2	TGTGCCAGCAGCTCCATCCATTCTAGCTCCTACGAGCAGTACTTC	CASSSIHSSSYEQYF
TRBJ2-5	-	-	TRBV15	TGTGCCACCCGCTGGGGTCTTGGAGAGACCCAGTACTTC	CATRWGLGETQYF
TRBJ2-7	-	-	TRBV18	TGTGCCAGCTCACCGGCCTACGAGCAGTACTTC	CASSPAYEQYF
TRBJ1-4	-	-	TRBV7-4	TGTGCCAGCAGCACGGGCGGGGGGCTGAGAGAAAAACTGTTTTTT	CASSTGGGLREKLFF
TRBJ2-7	-	-	TRBV28	TGTGCCAGCAGTTCCCCCCTAGGACGGGGGATGTACGAGCAGTACTTC	CASSSPLGRGMYEQYF
TRBJ2-3	TRBD2	-	TRBV6-4	TGTGCCAGCAGTGACTCTCTAGCGGGGGGCACAGATACGCAGTATTTT	CASSDSLAGGTDTQYF
TRBJ2-3	TRBD1	-	TRBV5-1	TGCGCCAGCAGCTCGGACAGGGTCACAGATACGCAGTATTTT	CASSSDRVTDTQYF
TRBJ2-2	TRBD2	-	TRBV19	TGTGCCAGTAGTTCTAGGACTAGCGGGGGGCCTCGGGGTAACGGGGAGCTGTTTTTT	CASSSRTSGGPRGNGELFF
TRBJ1-2	-	-	TRBV3-1/TRBV3-2	TGTGCCAGCAGCCCTGGACGGCCCTATGGCTACACCTTC	CASSPGRPYGYTF
TRBJ1-4	-	-	TRBV7-9	TGTGCCAGCAGCTTAGGCGTCATCGAAAAACTGTTTTTT	CASSLGVIEKLFF
TRBJ1-1	-	-	TRBV19	TGTGCCAGTGCAAACCGAGGGGCGCGGACTGAAGCTTTCTTT	CASANRGARTEAFF
TRBJ1-2	-	-	TRBV5-8	TGTGCCAGCAGCTTGGGACAGGCGGCCACCTTC	CASSLGQAATF
TRBJ2-3	TRBD1	-	TRBV3-1/TRBV3-2	TGTGCCAGCGCACCTGAGGGACAGGGAGATATAGATACGCAGTATTTT	CASAPEGQGDIDTQYF
TRBJ2-5	TRBD1	-	TRBV5-1	TGCGCCAGCAGCCAAAAGACAGGGGGCAAGGAGACCCAGTACTTC	CASSQKTGGKETQYF
TRBJ1-5	-	-	TRBV18	TGTGCCAGCTCACCCTTCGGGCAGCCCCAGCATTTT	CASSPFGQPQHF
TRBJ2-1	TRBD2	-	TRBV4-1	TGCGCCAGCAGCCAATTCCGGGGGGGCGAGGATGAGCAGTTCTTC	CASSQFRGGEDEQFF
TRBJ2-1	TRBD2	-	TRBV19	TGTGCCAGTAGCCCAATAGCGGGGGCTATTCACAATGAGCAGTTCTTC	CASSPIAGAIHNEQFF
TRBJ2-7	TRBD1	once	TRBV28	TGTGCCAGCAGCACAATTACAGGGGCCTCCTACGAGCAGTACTTC	CASSTITGASYEQYF
TRBJ1-1	-	-	TRBV29-1	TGCAGCGGGGGGCTGGGGGCGCAAAATGAAGCTTTCTTT	CSGGLGAQNEAFF
TRBJ2-1	-	-	TRBV11-3	TGTGCCAGCAGCTCCGGGGGCTCCTACAATGAGCAGTTCTTC	CASSSGGSYNEQFF
TRBJ2-2	TRBD2	-	TRBV5-1	TGCGCCAGCAGCGTTGGCGGGGGGCCCACCGGGGAGCTGTTTTTT	CASSVGGGPTGELFF
TRBJ2-1	TRBD2	-	TRBV19	TGTGCCAGTAGTATGGTTCAAGCGGGGGGCAATGAGCAGTTCTTC	CASSMVQAGGNEQFF
TRBJ1-6	-	-	TRBV7-2	TGTGCCAGCAGCAGTGGGGTCGAATATAATTCACCCCTCCACTTT	CASSSGVEYNSPLHF
TRBJ1-4	TRBD1	-	TRBV7-9	TGTGCCAGCAGCTCGGACAGGGCTAATGAAAAACTGTTTTTT	CASSSDRANEKLFF
TRBJ1-1	-	-	TRBV18	TGTGCCAGCTCACCTCCGGGACGGCTTGAGAACACTGAAGCTTTCTTT	CASSPPGRLENTEAFF
TRBJ1-1	TRBD1	-	TRBV28	TGTGCCAGCAGTTACGGGGGACAGGGGTGGGACACTGAAGCTTTCTTT	CASSYGGQGWDTEAFF
TRBJ2-3	TRBD2	-	TRBV6-4	TGTGCCAGCAGTGTAATAGCGGGGAACACAGATACGCAGTATTTT	CASSVIAGNTDTQYF
TRBJ1-6	-	-	TRBV6-1	TGTGCCAGCAGTGAAGCGAGGTATAATTCACCCCTCCACTTT	CASSEARYNSPLHF
TRBJ1-5	-	-	TRBV4-3	TGCGCCAGCAGCCAAGATTCCGGGACTCAGCCCCAGCATTTT	CASSQDSGTQPQHF
TRBJ2-1	-	-	TRBV11-3	TGTGCCAGCAGCTTAGGAGGAAGCAATGAGCAGTTCTTC	CASSLGGSNEQFF
TRBJ1-2	-	-	TRBV5-1	TGCGCCAGCAGCTCCGGCCTCGACTATGGCTACACCTTC	CASSSGLDYGYTF
TRBJ1-1	TRBD1	-	TRBV19	TGTGCCAGTAGTGGGTGGACAGGGATGAACACTGAAGCTTTCTTT	CASSGWTGMNTEAFF
TRBJ1-1	TRBD1	-	TRBV5-4	TGTGCCAGCAGCCATCCGGGACAGGGAAGCACTGAAGCTTTCTTT	CASSHPGQGSTEAFF
TRBJ2-3	-	-	TRBV7-2	TGTGCCAGCAGCCCCCGACAGTCCACAGATACGCAGTATTTT	CASSPRQSTDTQYF
TRBJ2-2	TRBD1	once	TRBV6-1	TGTGCCAGCAGTGAAGTAGTCAGGGGGCTCTCCGGGGAGCTGTTTTTT	CASSEVVRGLSGELFF